This TCR beta chain was profiled in a study of shared clonotypes between healthy human individuals. CDR1 and CDR2 from the germline V gene are SNHLY and FYNNEI. V gave up 8 bases and J gave up 3 bases, with 16 bases separating them. This CDR3 is built from 15 residues. Produced via immunoSEQ multiplex PCR; TCRdb's table is partial and in-frame only. Here the sample spans roughly 2,500,000 clones, 93% being singletons. The J gene is TRBJ2-2, the V gene TRBV2, with TRBD1 as a possible D gene (5 bases). The TCR sequence derives from a man aged 18 to 35 in good health. Some clones in this sample may be carry-over from other donors' samples. Source material: naive CD4+ T cells from PBMCs. The subset is: CD45RA+ positively selected. CDR3 loop: CASRLGVGDTGELFF. CDR3 sequence (DNA): TGTGCCAGCCGCCTAGGGGTAGGGGACACCGGGGAGCTGTTTTTT.